This T cell receptor beta chain was found in a study of blood T cell repertoires in COVID-19. Across the study: Sites in the United States, Italy and Spain provided acute and convalescent COVID-19 samples. In each case, the material was cDNA or gDNA derived from T cells, B-cell-depleted T cells, or PBMCs.

Study processing details: Nucleated cell number was recorded as an estimate derived from reference gene primer amplification. Using immunoSEQ multiplex PCR, the repertoire was profiled, and TCRdb retains in-frame clones only, with some absent. The DNA was the basis for D and trimming; V, J and clone size are from that table. Among some 230,000 clones listed, about 80% were seen once. Trimming shortened V by 0 bases and J by 8 bases, and 13 bases separated the two germline ends. The CDR3 extends over 14 amino acids. The germline gives CDR1 MNHEY, CDR2 SVGEGT. The J gene is TRBJ1-2, the V gene TRBV6-2 or TRBV6-3; no clear D. Sequencing was carried out using peripheral blood. The clonotype originates from a woman in her fifties or sixties with acute or convalescent COVID-19. In DNA form, the CDR3 reads TGTGCCAGCAGTTACTCGGAAGATGCGGGGGGCTACACCTTC. Translation: CASSYSEDAGGYTF.